This entry is about one T cell receptor (beta chain). It has no known antigen specificity. Base qualities are not at hand, and no much larger clone is one base apart. Its CDR3 holds 14 amino acids, cysteine through phenylalanine. CDR3 DNA only is kept here, 42 bases in frame from base 1. Sequences DFQATT (CDR1) and SNEGSKA (CDR2) are obtained from the germline V gene (reference sequence). V and J are trimmed by 3 bases and 2 bases, and the gene matches miss 5 bases of the junction. The immunoSEQ Assay, a bias-controlled multiplex PCR, was used to amplify TCRbeta CDR3 regions from genomic DNA. Turning to the authors' computational methods: Within the assay, amplification of reference gene primers was used to estimate how many nucleated cells each sample contained. Sequence reads were collapsed and filtered to measure the absolute abundance of every unique TCRbeta CDR3 rearrangement. Productive Simpson clonality was computed per sample as the square root of Simpson's diversity index over productive rearrangements. In TCRdb, the immuneACCESS table is reduced to in-frame sequences with V and J assigned. These tables do not hold every clone; where another copy was compared, an unresolved V gene accounts for under half, and the others remain unexplained. V and J calls plus clone size are reproduced from that table; the DNA served to infer D and trimming. The sample data list approximately 160,000 clones, and about four fifths of these were observed just once. The ten largest clones add up to about 10% of the sample.

This sample stems from a study of blood T cell repertoires in COVID-19 (TCRdb year 2020). General notes on the study: Samples from collaborators originated in the United States, Italy and Spain and spanned both the acute and convalescent phases of COVID-19. The samples were drawn from the first 160 participants of the ongoing ImmuneRACE study and from some 1,300 subjects provided by 6 global collaborators. HLA class I and class II types, where available, came from metadata supplied by the sample provider rather than from assay-based typing. The repertoires were released in a freely available public database intended as a resource for research on the immune response to SARS-CoV-2. The material from the prospective study consisted of cDNA or gDNA derived from T cells, B-cell-depleted T cells, or PBMCs. Sample metadata almost always included a de-identified subject ID, COVID-19 status, age in years and sex. The dataset comprised deeply sampled blood TCRbeta repertoires from subjects exposed to, actively infected with, or recovered from COVID-19.

Overall study outcomes, separate from this receptor: The quantity of clinical and demographic metadata differed by source and by participant and was supplied without curation.

Whole blood was collected in K2EDTA tubes by collaborating institutions according to the institutions' own protocols. For TCRbeta analysis, collaborators shipped samples in one of three forms: frozen whole blood, isolated PBMCs, or DNA extracted from either of those sample types. This sequence uses TRBV20-1 and TRBJ2-7, and TRBD1 matches 9 of the central bases. The TCR originated in a man aged 55 to 69 with active or convalescent COVID-19. Sample: peripheral blood. The CDR3 region: CSASRGDRAYEQYF. The DNA sequence follows: TGCAGTGCTAGTAGGGGGGACAGGGCCTACGAGCAGTACTTC.